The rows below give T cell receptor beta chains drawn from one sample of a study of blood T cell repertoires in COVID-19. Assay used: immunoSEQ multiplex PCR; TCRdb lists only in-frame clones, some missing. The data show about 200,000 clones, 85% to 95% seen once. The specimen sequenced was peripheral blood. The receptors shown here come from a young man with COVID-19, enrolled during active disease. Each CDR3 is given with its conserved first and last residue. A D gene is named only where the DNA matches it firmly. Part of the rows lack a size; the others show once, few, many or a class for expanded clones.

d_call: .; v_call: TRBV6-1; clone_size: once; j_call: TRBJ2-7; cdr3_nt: TGTGCCAGCAGTGACGGGACACCACCCCTCACCTACGAGCAGTACTTC; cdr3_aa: CASSDGTPPLTYEQYF
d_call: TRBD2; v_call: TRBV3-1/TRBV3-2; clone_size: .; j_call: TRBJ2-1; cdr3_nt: TGTGCCAGCAGCCAAGACACCCTAGCGGGGGGGCCCAAGGATGAGCAGTTCTTC; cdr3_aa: CASSQDTLAGGPKDEQFF
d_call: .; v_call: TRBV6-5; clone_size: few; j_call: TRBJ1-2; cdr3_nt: TGTGCCAGCACCAACACCGGGACTACGGATGGCTACACCTTC; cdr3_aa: CASTNTGTTDGYTF
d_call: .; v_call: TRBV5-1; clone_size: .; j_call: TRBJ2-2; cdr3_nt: TGCGCCAGCAGCTTGGTTACGGGGGTGGCCGGGGAGCTGTTTTTT; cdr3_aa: CASSLVTGVAGELFF
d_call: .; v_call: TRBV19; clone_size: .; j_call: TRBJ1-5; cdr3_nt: TGTGCCAGTATTGGAATTCGGGACAATCAGCCCCAGCATTTT; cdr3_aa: CASIGIRDNQPQHF
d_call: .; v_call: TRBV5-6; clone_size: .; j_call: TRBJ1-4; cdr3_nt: TGTGCCAGCAGCGCGGGTGGGGTCGAAAAACTGTTTTTT; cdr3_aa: CASSAGGVEKLFF
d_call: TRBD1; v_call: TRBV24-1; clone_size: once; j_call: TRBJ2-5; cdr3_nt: TGTGCCACCAGTGAAGCCTACAGGGGAAGACAAGAGACCCAGTACTTC; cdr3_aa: CATSEAYRGRQETQYF
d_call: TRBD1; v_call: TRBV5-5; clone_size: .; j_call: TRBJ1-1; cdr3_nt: TGTGCCAGCAGCTTGGACGTCGGGGGCAGGGGGGCGGAAGCTTTCTTT; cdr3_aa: CASSLDVGGRGAEAFF
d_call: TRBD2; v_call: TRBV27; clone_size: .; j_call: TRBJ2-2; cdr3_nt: TGTGCCAGCAGCCTAGAACTCGGACTAGCGGGGGCCCCCGGGGAGCTGTTTTTT; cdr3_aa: CASSLELGLAGAPGELFF
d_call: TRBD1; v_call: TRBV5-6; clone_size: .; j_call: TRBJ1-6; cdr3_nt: TGTGCCAGCAGCGTCCGGGACAGGGTGAGATCACCCCTCCACTTT; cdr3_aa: CASSVRDRVRSPLHF
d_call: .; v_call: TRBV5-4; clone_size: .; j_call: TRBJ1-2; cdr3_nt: TGTGCCAGCAGCTTGGATAACTATGGCTACGCCTTC; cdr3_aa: CASSLDNYGYAF
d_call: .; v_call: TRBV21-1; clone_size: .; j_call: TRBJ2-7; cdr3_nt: TGTGCCAGCAGCGAAGTACAGGTCCCGGACTACGAGCAGTACTTC; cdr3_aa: CASSEVQVPDYEQYF
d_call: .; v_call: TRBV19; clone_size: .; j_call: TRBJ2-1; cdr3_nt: TGTGCCAGTAGTATTTCAAATCAATACAATGAGCAGTTCTTC; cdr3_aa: CASSISNQYNEQFF
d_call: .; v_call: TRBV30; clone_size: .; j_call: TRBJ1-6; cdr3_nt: TGTGCCTGGAACTCATCCCCAAATTCACCCCTCCACTTT; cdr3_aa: CAWNSSPNSPLHF
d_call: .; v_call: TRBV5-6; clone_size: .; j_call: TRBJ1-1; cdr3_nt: TGTGCCAGCAGTTCATACACGTTCATGAACACTGAAGCTTTCTTT; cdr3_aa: CASSSYTFMNTEAFF
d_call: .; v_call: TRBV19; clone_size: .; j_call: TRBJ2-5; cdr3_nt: TGTGCCAGTAGTGGGGGAGGGGGAGAGACCCAGTACTTC; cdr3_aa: CASSGGGGETQYF